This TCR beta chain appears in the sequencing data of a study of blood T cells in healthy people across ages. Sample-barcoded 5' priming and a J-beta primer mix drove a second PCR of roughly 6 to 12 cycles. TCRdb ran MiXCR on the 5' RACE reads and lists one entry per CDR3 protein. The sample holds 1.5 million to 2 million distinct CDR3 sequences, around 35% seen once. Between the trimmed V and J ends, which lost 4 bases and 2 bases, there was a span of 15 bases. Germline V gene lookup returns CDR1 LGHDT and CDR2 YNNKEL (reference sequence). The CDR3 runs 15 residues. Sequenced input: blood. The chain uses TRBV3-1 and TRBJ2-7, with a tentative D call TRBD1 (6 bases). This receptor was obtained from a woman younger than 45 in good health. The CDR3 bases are TGTGCCAGCAGCCCGAACAGGGAAACTGCCTACGAGCAGTACTTC. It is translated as CASSPNRETAYEQYF.